Below are 13 T cell receptor beta chains sequenced from a single sample in a study of OX40 agonist ivuxolimab in advanced cancers. The method was immunoSEQ multiplex PCR; TCRdb's version includes in-frame clones alone and lacks a portion of them. The sample contains approximately 58,000 clones, approximately 84% of which appear only once. This sample comprised CD4+ or CD8+ T cells sorted from blood, obtained in a trial of the OX40 agonist ivuxolimab. These receptors were obtained from an adult with an advanced solid tumor such as melanoma, head and neck, liver or kidney cancer.

This chain joins TRBV5-1 and TRBJ2-2; 7 nucleotides align to TRBD1. This CDR3 has 14 amino acids. The germline CDR1 and CDR2 sequences are SGHRS and YFSETQ. The V gene end was trimmed by 7 bases and the J gene end by 5 bases; junction bases not matched to a gene: 8. CDR3 DNA: TGCGCCAGCCGTGGGACAGAGCTTACCGGGGAGCTGTTTTTT. This codes for CASRGTELTGELFF.

V is TRBV5-3 and J is TRBJ2-5; D may correspond to TRBD1 or TRBD2 (5 bases each). TRBV5-3 is an ORF, with its function uncertain. V dropped 0 bases and J dropped 5 bases, with 14 bases sitting between them. The CDR3 covers 15 residues. CDR3 coding DNA: TGTGCCAGAAGCTTGGGGGACGGTAGTATGGAGACCCAGTACTTC. Encoded protein: CARSLGDGSMETQYF.

The table lists this clone with a count of one. The CDR3 reads CASSPRQGGTRNEQFF. The CDR3 bases are TGTGCCAGCAGTCCACGACAGGGAGGCACCAGGAATGAGCAGTTCTTC. The J gene is TRBJ2-1, the V gene TRBV28; D perhaps matches TRBD1 (7 bases). Germline assignment: CDR1 MDHEN and CDR2 SYDVKM. This CDR3 has 16 residues. Trimming left V 5 bases short and J 7 bases short, with 21 bases between.

The genes are TRBV5-1 and TRBJ2-5, with TRBD2 as a possible D gene (6 bases). Germline values: CDR1 SGHRS, CDR2 YFSETQ. The V and J ends lost 4 bases and 4 bases respectively, with 14 bases between them. The CDR3 spans 14 residues. The CDR3: CASSLGTFPETQYF. In DNA, the CDR3 is TGCGCCAGCAGCCTGGGGACTTTTCCAGAGACCCAGTACTTC.

This chain connects TRBV5-4 to TRBJ1-1; D is possibly TRBD1 (5 bases). The CDR3 length is 14 residues. Germline values: CDR1 SGHNT, CDR2 YYREEE (reference sequence). V dropped 4 bases and J dropped 4 bases, with 14 bases sitting between them. In nucleotides, the CDR3 is TGTGCCAGCAGCCACGGGGGAGGGTTCACTGAAGCTTTCTTT. This sequence encodes CASSHGGGFTEAFF.

V and J are TRBV5-1 and TRBJ2-2, with D uncertain. The germline V gene encodes CDR1 SGHRS and CDR2 YFSETQ. This CDR3 is built from 15 residues. The ends were cut back, 1 base at V and 0 bases at J, with 7 bases in the middle. As DNA, the CDR3 is TGCGCCAGCAGCTTGCTACCGACGAACACCGGGGAGCTGTTTTTT. This gives the protein CASSLLPTNTGELFF.

This chain joins TRBV29-1 and TRBJ2-2; 10 positions agree with TRBD2. This CDR3 is 15 amino acids long. J gave up 3 bases and V 8 bases, and 9 bases lay outside the gene matches. The germline V gene has CDR1 SQVTM and CDR2 ANQGSEA. The CDR3 nucleotides are TGCAGCCCTTGGACTAGCGGACGTTACACCGGGGAGCTGTTTTTT. This sequence encodes CSPWTSGRYTGELFF.

The chain uses TRBV27 and TRBJ2-2; 7 nucleotides agree with TRBD2. Trimming took 5 bases from V and 6 from J; bases not matched to a gene: 12. The germline V gene encodes CDR1 MNHEY and CDR2 SMNVEV (reference sequence). CDR3 length: 16 amino acids. As DNA, the CDR3 is TGTGCCAGCAGTCCCCCCTCGGGGGAGGGCCCCGGGGAGCTGTTTTTT. Translation: CASSPPSGEGPGELFF.

In its sample, this clone was seen a few times. This chain joins TRBV27 and TRBJ2-2; 7 nucleotides align to TRBD2. Unmatched junction bases numbered 6, after V lost 6 bases and J lost 2 bases. The CDR3 is 15 residues long. Germline assignment: CDR1 MNHEY and CDR2 SMNVEV (reference sequence). CDR3 sequence: CASRQLARNTGELFF. CDR3 sequence (DNA): TGTGCCAGCAGGCAACTAGCGAGAAACACCGGGGAGCTGTTTTTT.

This clone was seen more than once but under ten times. J is TRBJ1-2 and V is TRBV18, with D possibly being TRBD1 (5 bases). Trimming stripped 2 bases from V and 8 bases from J, with 21 bases between. This CDR3 comprises 16 residues. Germline V gene sequence: CDR1 KGHSH, CDR2 LQKENI. The CDR3 coding sequence is TGTGCCAGCTCACCAAAGGATGAGCCCGGGGCTAGAGGCTACACCTTC. Amino acids: CASSPKDEPGARGYTF.

This clone was detected only a few times. The V gene is TRBV7-3, the J gene TRBJ2-5; D may be TRBD2 (6 bases). V was pared by 5 bases and J by 5 bases, with 15 bases between. Germline CDR1 reads SGHTA; CDR2 reads FQGTGA. The CDR3 loop spans 14 amino acids. The CDR3 coding sequence is TGTGCCAGCAGCATTAGCGGAGACCGGGAGACCCAGTACTTC. It specifies CASSISGDRETQYF.

V gene TRBV4-2 combines with J gene TRBJ1-4; the D is unclear. Trimming left V 1 base short and J 6 bases short, with 15 bases between. The germline V gene has CDR1 LGHNA and CDR2 YNFKEQ. The CDR3 contains 16 residues. As DNA, the CDR3 is TGTGCCAGCAGCCAAGTATTAGGCAGGTCTGATGAAAAACTGTTTTTT. Amino acids: CASSQVLGRSDEKLFF.

This chain joins TRBV28 and TRBJ2-2, with D uncertain. CDR1 and CDR2 (germline): MDHEN, SYDVKM. The CDR3 runs to 13 residues. V shed 3 bases and J shed 5 bases, with 7 bases lying between them. The CDR3 protein is CASSFLATGELFF. In DNA, the CDR3 is TGTGCCAGCAGTTTCCTGGCAACCGGGGAGCTGTTTTTT.